Each of the 11 T cell receptor beta chains below was sequenced from the same sample in a study of T-cell reconstitution after alpha-beta-depleted transplantation in children. A library of TCRbeta sequences, prepared with unique molecular identifiers, was generated. TCRdb redid the calling of the PCR reads with MiXCR, one entry per CDR3 protein. Among approximately 400,000 distinct CDR3 sequences listed, 11% were seen once. Sequenced material: PBMCs from the stem cell graft donor, taken from the stem cell graft. The receptors originated from a human donor who donated a stem cell graft to a child with acute myeloid leukemia.

This clonotype was picked up many times. This chain joins TRBV20-1 and TRBJ2-3; tentatively, D is TRBD1 (6 bases). The germline gives CDR1 DFQATT, CDR2 SNEGSKA (reference sequence). The CDR3 runs to 12 residues. Trimming took 7 bases from V and 4 from J, leaving 12 bases between them. The CDR3 coding sequence is TGCAGTGTTCCCAGGGGTGCAGATACGCAGTATTTT. It codes for CSVPRGADTQYF.

V is TRBV27 and J is TRBJ2-7; D unresolved. The length of the CDR3 is 11 residues. Trimming removed 1 base at V and 7 bases at J, with 5 bases between. Germline lookup yields CDR1 MNHEY and CDR2 SMNVEV (reference sequence). CDR3 in DNA: TGTGCCAGCAGTTTATTCGGGGAGCAGTACTTC. Translation gives CASSLFGEQYF.

This clonotype showed up just a few times. The CDR3 is CSARGQGVAGNTIYF. CDR3 coding DNA: TGCAGTGCTAGAGGCCAGGGGGTTGCAGGAAACACCATATATTTT. The chain couples TRBV20-1 to TRBJ1-3; 7 bases fit TRBD1. With V trimmed by 1 base and J by 4 bases, 7 bases remained unmatched. Germline CDR1 and CDR2: DFQATT and SNEGSKA (reference sequence). The CDR3 is 15 amino acids.

The rearrangement links TRBV5-1 to TRBJ2-1; D assignment may be TRBD1 or TRBD2 (5 bases each). V lost 5 bases and J 5 bases, leaving 11 bases between the germline ends. CDR1 is SGHRS, CDR2 YFSETQ, per germline. The CDR3 extends over 13 amino acids. The CDR3 reads CASRGDQNNEQFF. The CDR3 coding sequence is TGCGCCAGCAGAGGGGACCAGAACAATGAGCAGTTCTTC.

In this sample, this clonotype turned up a few times. The chain links TRBV20-1 to TRBJ2-1; D remains ambiguous. Germline CDR1 reads DFQATT; CDR2 reads SNEGSKA (reference sequence). Trimming pared 2 bases from V and 2 bases from J, leaving 10 bases between. The CDR3 is 14 amino acids. In nucleotides, the CDR3 is TGCAGTGCTAGATCAGGCGGTACCTACAATGAGCAGTTCTTC. Protein sequence: CSARSGGTYNEQFF.

V is TRBV7-8 and J is TRBJ2-2; 9 nucleotides line up with TRBD1. This CDR3 is built from 17 residues. Unmatched junction bases numbered 9, after V lost 3 bases and J lost 4 bases. Germline assignment: CDR1 SGHVS and CDR2 FQNEAQ. The CDR3: CASSFGRDRAITGELFF. The CDR3 region has the DNA TGTGCCAGCAGCTTCGGCCGGGACAGGGCCATCACCGGGGAGCTGTTTTTT.

As to this clonotype: At one end the junction does not follow the germline gene, possibly because of a read error. The gene calls are TRBV5-5 and TRBJ1-4, with 8 bases matching TRBD1. The germline V gene has CDR1 SGHKS and CDR2 YYEKEE (reference sequence). This CDR3 is 13 amino acids long. The CDR3 loop reads CAGSTQGGEKLFF. The DNA for the CDR3 is TGTGCCGGCAGCACACAGGGGGGTGAAAAACTGTTTTTT.

This clonotype was seen only a few times. The V gene is TRBV15, the J gene TRBJ2-1; D perhaps matches TRBD2 (5 bases). Trimming removed 2 bases at V and 8 bases at J, with 7 bases between. The CDR3 spans 12 residues. Germline V gene lookup returns CDR1 LNHNV and CDR2 YYDKDF (reference sequence). CDR3 residues: CATSRSGDEQFF. The CDR3 DNA reads TGTGCCACCAGCAGAAGCGGTGATGAGCAGTTCTTC.

This chain connects TRBV5-1 to TRBJ2-3, with 8 nucleotides matching TRBD1. There are 16 residues in the CDR3. Unmatched junction bases numbered 9, after V lost 2 bases and J lost 4 bases. Germline loops: CDR1 SGHRS, CDR2 YFSETQ. The CDR3 coding sequence is TGCGCCAGCAGCTTTGGGAATTCAGGGGGCCCAGATACGCAGTATTTT. Its translation: CASSFGNSGGPDTQYF. Supplemented by reference TRBV5-1 and TRBJ2-3, the full variable domain reads KAGVTQTPRYLIKTRGQQVTLSCSPISGHRSVSWYQQTPGQGLQFLFEYFSETQRNKGNFPGRFSGRQFSNSRSEMNVSTLELGDSALYLCASSFGNSGGPDTQYFGPGTRLTVL.

V is TRBV4-2 and J is TRBJ1-3; 9 nucleotides align to TRBD1. With 0 bases clipped from V and 0 bases from J, the junction kept 3 bases outside the gene matches. Germline V gives CDR1 LGHNA, CDR2 YNFKEQ. This CDR3 spans 17 amino acids. CDR3 sequence reads: CASSQDGQGSSGNTIYF. The CDR3 nucleotides read TGTGCCAGCAGCCAAGATGGACAGGGGAGCTCTGGAAACACCATATATTTT.

This chain links TRBV10-3 with TRBJ2-1, with 10 bases identical to TRBD1. The CDR3 totals 13 residues. Trimming took 6 bases from V and 8 from J; bases not matched to a gene: 4. The germline CDR1 and CDR2 sequences are ENHRY and SYGVKD. CDR3 in amino acids: CAIRGQGTDEQFF. The CDR3 bases are TGTGCCATCAGGGGACAGGGGACGGATGAGCAGTTCTTC.